This T cell receptor beta chain was found in a study of T cells after posttransplantation cyclophosphamide. The study's findings and limits: Recipient CMV seropositivity and CMV reactivation strongly tracked TRB clonality. Donor CD8+ memory clones often dominated recipient blood repertoires at later times.

CDR3 length equals 14 residues. Germline V CDR1 and CDR2: SGHTA, FQGNSA. V lost 1 base, J lost 0 bases, and 4 bases lay in between. For this clone: Its antigen is not known.

TCRdb's copy holds only in-frame clones and misses some; the assay was immunoSEQ multiplex PCR. The sample gives 20,000 to 25,000 clones, approximately 73% of which show up once; approximately 0.65% is in the top ten. The chain employs TRBV7-2 and TRBJ1-3; unclear D gene. This clonotype was obtained from a woman in her sixties in good health, CMV-negative, and a related stem cell transplant donor. The sample comprised memory CD4+ T cells sorted from PBMCs. The CDR3 coding sequence is TGTGCCAGCAGCTTAGGAGCCTCTGGAAACACCATATATTTT. Protein product: CASSLGASGNTIYF.